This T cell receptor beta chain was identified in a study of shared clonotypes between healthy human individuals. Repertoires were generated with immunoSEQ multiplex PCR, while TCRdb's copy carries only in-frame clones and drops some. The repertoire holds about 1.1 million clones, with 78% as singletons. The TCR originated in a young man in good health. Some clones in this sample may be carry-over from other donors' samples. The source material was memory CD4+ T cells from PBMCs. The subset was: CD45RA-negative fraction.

In nucleotides, the CDR3 is TGTGCCAGCAGCTTATCAGGGAACAACGGTCAGCCCCAGCATTTT. It encodes CASSLSGNNGQPQHF. This chain links TRBV7-2 with TRBJ1-5; tentatively, D is TRBD1 (5 bases). Germline assignment: CDR1 SGHTA and CDR2 FQGNSA. The CDR3 is 15 residues long. V shed 2 bases and J shed 6 bases, with 14 bases lying between them.